These 30 T cell receptor beta chains were all obtained from the same sample, sequenced in a study of T cells after posttransplantation cyclophosphamide. The data were produced by immunoSEQ multiplex PCR, yet TCRdb's version contains in-frame clones alone and is incomplete. The table lists 30,000 to 45,000 clones, with no singletons. Sequencing input: PBMCs. These TCRs come from a girl between 5 and 17 years old in good health, CMV-negative, and a related stem cell transplant donor.

This clone was found many times. The rearrangement joins TRBV7-3 to TRBJ2-1, with 8 bases identical to TRBD1. Germline CDR1 is SGHTA and CDR2 is FQGTGA. This CDR3 has 14 amino acids. The ends lost 5 bases at V and 7 bases at J; junction bases unmatched: 7. The chain's CDR3 is CASSPRQGWNEQFF. CDR3 DNA: TGTGCCAGCAGCCCCCGACAGGGGTGGAATGAGCAGTTCTTC.

This clone came up many times. The gene calls are TRBV6-5 and TRBJ1-1; D not resolved. Looked up from germline, CDR1 is MNHEY and CDR2 is SVGAGI. The CDR3 is made up of 14 amino acids. With 6 bases removed from V and 1 base from J, the gap between germline ends came to 12 bases. The CDR3 protein is CASSTPEGNTEAFF. The CDR3 DNA sequence: TGTGCCAGCAGCACCCCGGAGGGGAACACTGAAGCTTTCTTT.

In its sample, this clone was seen many times. The chain couples TRBV11-2 to TRBJ1-3, with 8 positions matching TRBD1. From germline, CDR1 is SGHAT and CDR2 FQNNGV. After removal of 5 bases from V and 4 bases from J, the junction contained 7 bases not matched to a gene. The CDR3 consists of 15 residues. The CDR3, as DNA: TGTGCCAGCAGCCCTATCAGGGGGCCCGGAAACACCATATATTTT. Translation gives CASSPIRGPGNTIYF.

The V call is TRBV13, the J call TRBJ2-7; 9 bases map to TRBD2. The CDR3 contains 15 residues. Germline V gives CDR1 PRHDT, CDR2 FYEKMQ (reference sequence). The V and J ends lost 5 bases and 1 base, in that order; junction bases with no gene match: 6. The CDR3 sequence is CASSGGTSNSYEQYF. As DNA, the CDR3 is TGTGCCAGCAGCGGCGGGACTAGCAATTCCTACGAGCAGTACTTC.

This clone was picked up many times. This chain links TRBV6-5 with TRBJ1-6; 9 bases match TRBD1. V trimming: 5 bases; J trimming: 8 bases; junction bases outside the gene matches: 7. This CDR3 region has 15 residues. Germline-derived CDR1 and CDR2 are MNHEY and SVGAGI. The CDR3 sequence: CASSVTGTGYSPLHF. As DNA, the CDR3 is TGTGCCAGCAGTGTAACCGGGACAGGGTATTCACCCCTCCACTTT.

A few counts support this clone. The chain uses TRBV30 and TRBJ2-6; unclear D gene. The CDR3 spans 11 residues. Germline loops: CDR1 GTSNPN, CDR2 SVGIG (reference sequence). Between the trimmed V and J ends, which lost 4 bases and 5 bases, there was a span of 3 bases. CDR3 DNA sequence: TGTGCCTGGAATAGGGCCAACGTCCTGACTTTC. Protein product: CAWNRANVLTF.

This clone was recorded many times. This rearrangement joins TRBV5-1 to TRBJ2-2, with TRBD2 identical over 7 bases. The germline V gene has CDR1 SGHRS and CDR2 YFSETQ. Unmatched junction bases numbered 3, after V lost 1 base and J lost 3 bases. This CDR3 has 15 amino acids. The CDR3, as DNA: TGCGCCAGCAGCTTGACGCGGGGGTACACCGGGGAGCTGTTTTTT. Its translation: CASSLTRGYTGELFF.

The chain couples TRBV11-2 to TRBJ1-6; perhaps TRBD1 as D (5 bases). V was cut by 5 bases and J by 3 bases, with 11 bases left in between. CDR3 length: 15 residues. From germline, CDR1 is SGHAT and CDR2 FQNNGV. The CDR3 bases are TGTGCCAGCAGCGCCGGGACTGTCTATAATTCACCCCTCCACTTT. It translates to CASSAGTVYNSPLHF.

This clone was seen repeatedly, ten times or more. The J gene is TRBJ1-1, the V gene TRBV18; TRBD1 aligns across 7 bases. CDR3 length: 12 residues. V was clipped by 5 bases and J by 10 bases; unmatched bases: 7. Germline CDR1 and CDR2: KGHSH and LQKENI. The DNA of the CDR3 is TGTGCCAGCTCAGAACGACAGGGAAGAGCTTTCTTT. It yields the protein CASSERQGRAFF.

This clone came up a few times. This chain uses TRBV6-1 with TRBJ1-5; perhaps TRBD1 as D (6 bases). CDR1 and CDR2 (germline): MNHNS, SASEGT. CDR3 length equals 15 residues. V shed 0 bases and J shed 5 bases, with 11 bases lying between them. CDR3 loop: CASSEAGGPYQPQHF. Here the CDR3 DNA reads TGTGCCAGCAGTGAAGCCGGGGGGCCCTATCAGCCCCAGCATTTT.

This clone was recorded many times. The chain couples TRBV4-3 to TRBJ2-7; a weak D match, TRBD1 (6 bases). CDR3 size: 18 residues. The ends were cut back, 4 bases at V and 0 bases at J, with 22 bases in the middle. Germline V gene sequence: CDR1 LGHNA, CDR2 YSLEER. CDR3 sequence: CASSPKQTGPILSYEQYF. CDR3 coding DNA: TGCGCCAGCAGCCCGAAACAGACAGGCCCAATCCTCTCCTACGAGCAGTACTTC.

V gene TRBV7-8 combines with J gene TRBJ1-5, with D uncertain. Per the germline V gene, CDR1 is SGHVS and CDR2 is FQNEAQ. The CDR3 loop spans 14 amino acids. Trimming took 3 bases from V and 9 from J, leaving 15 bases between them. CDR3 protein: CASSFSSGEGPQHF. The CDR3 nucleotides are TGTGCCAGCAGCTTTAGTAGCGGGGAAGGGCCCCAGCATTTT.

The rearrangement links TRBV11-3 to TRBJ2-5; 8 bases match TRBD2. Germline V lookup: CDR1 SGHNT, CDR2 YENEEA. J lost 3 bases, V lost 4 bases, and 4 bases had no gene match. CDR3 length: 14 amino acids. The CDR3 bases are TGTGCCAGCAGCTGGGGAGCGGGAGAAGAGACCCAGTACTTC. Encoded protein: CASSWGAGEETQYF.

There are many counts of this clone. The chain links TRBV6-5 to TRBJ1-2; 8 bases fit TRBD1. The CDR3 is 13 amino acids. Trimming took 5 bases from V and 6 from J; bases not matched to a gene: 5. CDR1 is MNHEY, CDR2 SVGAGI, per germline. This chain's CDR3 is CASSQDRVNGYTF. CDR3 DNA: TGTGCCAGCAGTCAGGACAGGGTTAATGGCTACACCTTC.

This clone was counted ten times or more. The rearrangement joins TRBV5-6 to TRBJ1-5; D is uncertain. V lost 0 bases and J lost 5, with 15 bases in between. The CDR3 length is 16 residues. The germline CDR1 and CDR2 sequences are SGHDT and YYEEEE. The CDR3 DNA reads TGTGCCAGCAGCTTGGCCAGGAGAGGAGGGCATCAGCCCCAGCATTTT. Translation: CASSLARRGGHQPQHF.

This chain uses TRBV5-1 with TRBJ2-1; 9 bases are shared with TRBD2. There are 15 residues in the CDR3. Unmatched junction bases numbered 8, after V lost 4 bases and J lost 6 bases. Germline V gene lookup returns CDR1 SGHRS and CDR2 YFSETQ. CDR3 amino acids: CASSLRRGGLNEQFF. The DNA for the CDR3 is TGCGCCAGCAGCCTCCGGCGGGGGGGCCTCAATGAGCAGTTCTTC. The full variable domain, rest sourced from reference TRBV5-1 and TRBJ2-1, is KAGVTQTPRYLIKTRGQQVTLSCSPISGHRSVSWYQQTPGQGLQFLFEYFSETQRNKGNFPGRFSGRQFSNSRSEMNVSTLELGDSALYLCASSLRRGGLNEQFFGPGTRLTVL.

Many counts were recorded for this clone. This sequence joins TRBV4-3 and TRBJ2-3, with a tentative D call TRBD1 (5 bases). From germline, CDR1 is LGHNA and CDR2 YSLEER. Trimming removed 1 base at V and 2 bases at J, with 13 bases between. The CDR3 is made up of 16 amino acids. CDR3 coding DNA: TGCGCCAGCAGCCAAGGTTGGTCAGGGTTCACAGATACGCAGTATTTT. Translated, it gives CASSQGWSGFTDTQYF.

The chain combines TRBV11-2 with TRBJ1-2, with D tentatively TRBD1 (6 bases). V was cut by 1 base and J by 6 bases, with 12 bases left in between. The CDR3 is 14 residues long. The germline gives CDR1 SGHAT, CDR2 FQNNGV. CDR3 nucleotides: TGTGCCAGCAGCTTAGGAACAGGGTACGATGGCTACACCTTC. Amino acids: CASSLGTGYDGYTF.

The DNA of the CDR3 is TGTGCCAGCAGCGCCAAGTGGGGGCCGTCCTACGAGCAGTACTTC. It codes for CASSAKWGPSYEQYF. The chain links TRBV9 to TRBJ2-5; tentatively, D is TRBD1 (6 bases). The J call may be incorrect, as the DNA end agrees better with TRBJ2-7. This CDR3 is built from 15 residues. The V gene's germline CDR1 is SGDLS and CDR2 YYNGEE.

This clone was seen repeatedly, ten times or more. The chain joins TRBV30 to TRBJ2-2; D is unclear. V was trimmed by 2 bases and J by 6 bases, leaving 16 bases between them. The CDR3 contains 15 residues. Per the germline V gene, CDR1 is GTSNPN and CDR2 is SVGIG (reference sequence). Written as DNA, the CDR3 is TGTGCCTGGAGTAGCTCACTCTTCGAGGCCGGGGAGCTGTTTTTT. Encoded protein: CAWSSSLFEAGELFF.

In its sample, this clone was seen a few times. This sequence joins TRBV19 and TRBJ1-2, with D possibly TRBD1 on 6 matching bases. The CDR3 runs to 12 residues. Deletions cut 4 bases from V and 12 bases from J, with 15 bases between. Germline values: CDR1 LNHDA, CDR2 SQIVND (reference sequence). The CDR3 DNA sequence: TGTGCCAGTAGTACCGGACAGTCCCGACACACCTTC. Its protein is CASSTGQSRHTF.

This clone was counted a few times. The chain joins TRBV30 to TRBJ2-7; tentatively, D is TRBD2 (5 bases). Trimming took 3 bases from V and 4 from J, leaving 10 bases between them. The CDR3 sequence is 12 residues long. CDR1 is GTSNPN, CDR2 SVGIG, per germline (reference sequence). Here the CDR3 DNA reads TGTGCCTGGAGCCTTTCGGGGTACGAGCAGTACTTC. It is translated as CAWSLSGYEQYF.

The rearrangement uses TRBV29-1 and TRBJ1-2; 7 bases are a match to TRBD1. With V trimmed by 5 bases and J by 6 bases, 6 bases remained unmatched. This CDR3 is built from 12 residues. Looked up from germline, CDR1 is SQVTM and CDR2 is ANQGSEA. The CDR3 loop is CSVTRTGHGYTF. The DNA of the CDR3 is TGCAGCGTTACCAGGACAGGTCATGGCTACACCTTC. Variable domain in full (rest from reference TRBV29-1 and TRBJ1-2): SAVISQKPSRDICQRGTSLTIQCQVDSQVTMMFWYRQQPGQSLTLIATANQGSEATYESGFVIDKFPISRPNLTFSTLTVSNMSPEDSSIYLCSVTRTGHGYTFGSGTRLTVV.

The chain links TRBV30 to TRBJ1-5, with D unresolved. The V and J ends lost 2 bases and 5 bases respectively, with 10 bases between them. Per germline, CDR1 GTSNPN and CDR2 SVGIG (reference sequence). This CDR3 spans 13 amino acids. The CDR3 spells CAWSLARDQPQHF. Written as DNA, the CDR3 is TGTGCCTGGAGTCTAGCTCGGGATCAGCCCCAGCATTTT.

The V and J genes are TRBV28 and TRBJ2-7; TRBD2 matches at 9 bases. V was clipped by 4 bases and J by 4 bases; unmatched bases: 11. The CDR3 spans 16 residues. Germline CDR1 reads MDHEN; CDR2 reads SYDVKM. The CDR3 sequence: CASSSSLAGKQYEQYF. The CDR3 DNA reads as TGTGCCAGCAGTTCTTCTCTAGCGGGAAAGCAGTACGAGCAGTACTTC.

The table lists this clone with many counts. The V and J genes are TRBV5-1 and TRBJ1-1; 8 bases align to TRBD1. Germline V gene lookup returns CDR1 SGHRS and CDR2 YFSETQ. This CDR3 is 15 amino acids long. J gave up 4 bases and V 3 bases, and 8 bases lay outside the gene matches. The DNA of the CDR3 is TGCGCCAGCAGCTCGCAGGGGGCGCGGGGCACTGAAGCTTTCTTT. It encodes CASSSQGARGTEAFF.

The chain employs TRBV5-4 and TRBJ2-5; D remains unclear. Trimming took 1 base from V and 5 from J, leaving 18 bases between them. CDR1 and CDR2 from the germline V gene are SGHNT and YYREEE (reference sequence). This CDR3 contains 16 residues. CDR3 DNA sequence: TGTGCCAGCAGCTTGCCCGCCACCCAAAGCAGGGAGACCCAGTACTTC. Translated, it gives CASSLPATQSRETQYF.

This clone has at least ten counts. This chain links TRBV27 with TRBJ1-1, with 7 bases that match TRBD1. V lost 5 bases to trimming and J lost 0 bases; unmatched junction nucleotides: 9. Looked up from germline, CDR1 is MNHEY and CDR2 is SMNVEV (reference sequence). The CDR3 totals 16 residues. Here the CDR3 reads CASSRAGTAMNTEAFF. The CDR3 region has the DNA TGTGCCAGCAGTCGCGCAGGGACAGCGATGAACACTGAAGCTTTCTTT.

This clone was counted between two and nine times. V and J are TRBV9 and TRBJ2-7, with 10 positions matching TRBD1. After removal of 0 bases from V and 4 bases from J, the junction contained 1 base not matched to a gene. This CDR3 comprises 14 residues. The germline CDR1 and CDR2 sequences are SGDLS and YYNGEE. CDR3 bases: TGTGCCAGCAGCGTAGAGGGACAGGGGTACGAGCAGTACTTC. The encoded protein is CASSVEGQGYEQYF.

The sample holds a few counts of this clone. The J gene is TRBJ2-2, the V gene TRBV6-6; 7 nucleotides line up with TRBD1. The CDR3 totals 16 residues. Germline loops: CDR1 MNHNY, CDR2 SVGAGI (reference sequence). J was trimmed by 3 bases and V by 2 bases; bases with no gene match: 6. The CDR3 DNA follows: TGTGCCAGCAGTTACCTCGGGACAGCTTACACCGGGGAGCTGTTTTTT. It translates to CASSYLGTAYTGELFF.